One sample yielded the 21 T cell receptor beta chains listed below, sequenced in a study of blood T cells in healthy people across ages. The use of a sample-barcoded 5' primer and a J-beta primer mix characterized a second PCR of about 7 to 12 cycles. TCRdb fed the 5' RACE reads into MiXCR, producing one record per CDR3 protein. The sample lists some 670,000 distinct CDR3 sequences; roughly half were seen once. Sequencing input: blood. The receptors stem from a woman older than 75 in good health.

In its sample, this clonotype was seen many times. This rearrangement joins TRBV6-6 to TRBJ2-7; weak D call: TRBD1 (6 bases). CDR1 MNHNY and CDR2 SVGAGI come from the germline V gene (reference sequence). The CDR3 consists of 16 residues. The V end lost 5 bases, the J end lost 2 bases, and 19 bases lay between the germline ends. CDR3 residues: CASSKQGAFLAYEQYF. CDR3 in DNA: TGTGCCAGCAGTAAACAGGGCGCGTTTTTAGCCTACGAGCAGTACTTC.

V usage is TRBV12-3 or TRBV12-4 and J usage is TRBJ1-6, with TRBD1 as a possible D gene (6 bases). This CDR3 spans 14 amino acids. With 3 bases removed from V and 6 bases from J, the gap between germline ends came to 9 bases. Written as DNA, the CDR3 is TGTGCCAGCAGTTTTAGGGGGGGTAATTCACCCCTCCACTTT. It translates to CASSFRGGNSPLHF.

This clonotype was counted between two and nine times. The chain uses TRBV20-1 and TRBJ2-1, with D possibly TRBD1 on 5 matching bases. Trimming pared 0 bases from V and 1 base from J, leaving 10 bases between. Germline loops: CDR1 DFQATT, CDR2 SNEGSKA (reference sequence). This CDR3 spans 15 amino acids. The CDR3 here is CSARDAGWSYNEQFF. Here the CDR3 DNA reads TGCAGTGCTAGAGATGCAGGGTGGTCCTACAATGAGCAGTTCTTC.

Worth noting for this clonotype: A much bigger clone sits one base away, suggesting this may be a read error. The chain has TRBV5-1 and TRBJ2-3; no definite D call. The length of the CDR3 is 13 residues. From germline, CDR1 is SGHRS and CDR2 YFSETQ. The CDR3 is CASGLQSGDTQYF. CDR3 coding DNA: TGCGCCAGCGGCTTGCAGTCCGGAGATACGCAGTATTTT.

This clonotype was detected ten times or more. The CDR3: CASTSAGGGQPQHF. CDR3 nucleotide sequence: TGTGCCAGCACCTCCGCTGGGGGGGGCCAGCCCCAGCATTTT. V is TRBV7-9 and J is TRBJ1-5, with TRBD1 as a possible D gene (6 bases). The CDR3 consists of 14 residues. In germline, CDR1 is SEHNR, CDR2 FQNEAQ (reference sequence). Between the trimmed V and J ends, which lost 7 bases and 7 bases, there was a span of 17 bases.

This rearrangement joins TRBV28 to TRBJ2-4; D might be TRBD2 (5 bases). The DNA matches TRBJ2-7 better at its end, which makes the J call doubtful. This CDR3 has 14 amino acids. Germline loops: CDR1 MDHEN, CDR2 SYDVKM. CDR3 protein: CASSLPLLEDEQYF. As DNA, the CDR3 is TGTGCCAGCAGTCTACCACTCCTGGAGGACGAGCAGTACTTC.

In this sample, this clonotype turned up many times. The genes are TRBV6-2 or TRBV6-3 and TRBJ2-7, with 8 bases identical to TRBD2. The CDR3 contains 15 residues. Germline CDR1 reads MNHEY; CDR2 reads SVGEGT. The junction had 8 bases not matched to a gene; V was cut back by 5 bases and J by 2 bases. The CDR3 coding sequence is TGTGCCAGCAGTGATCCGGGACTAGGAACCTACGAGCAGTACTTC. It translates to CASSDPGLGTYEQYF.

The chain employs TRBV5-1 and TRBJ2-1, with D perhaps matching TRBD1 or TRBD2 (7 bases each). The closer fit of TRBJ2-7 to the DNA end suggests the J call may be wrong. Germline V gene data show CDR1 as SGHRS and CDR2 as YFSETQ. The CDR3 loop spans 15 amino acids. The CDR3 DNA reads TGCGCCAGCAGCGTTCAGGGGGGGTCCTACAATGAGCAGTACTTC. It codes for CASSVQGGSYNEQYF.

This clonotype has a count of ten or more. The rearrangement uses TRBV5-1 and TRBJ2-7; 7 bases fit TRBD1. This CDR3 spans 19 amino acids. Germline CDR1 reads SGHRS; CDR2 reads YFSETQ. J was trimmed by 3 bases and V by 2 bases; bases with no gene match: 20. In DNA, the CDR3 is TGCGCCAGCAGCTTCGGAATCTCCCTACAGGGGATGAGGGTCTACGAGCAGTACTTC. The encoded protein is CASSFGISLQGMRVYEQYF.

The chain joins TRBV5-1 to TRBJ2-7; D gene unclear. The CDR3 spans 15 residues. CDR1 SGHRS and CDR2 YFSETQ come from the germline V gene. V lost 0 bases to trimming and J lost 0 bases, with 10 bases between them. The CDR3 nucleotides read TGCGCCAGCAGCTTGGTTGTAGGCAGCTCCTACGAGCAGTACTTC. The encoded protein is CASSLVVGSSYEQYF.

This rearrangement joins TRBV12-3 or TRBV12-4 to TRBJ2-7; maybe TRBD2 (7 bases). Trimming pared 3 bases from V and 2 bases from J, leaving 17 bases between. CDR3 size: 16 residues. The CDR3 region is CASSLGGSGIPYEQYF. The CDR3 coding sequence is TGTGCCAGCAGTTTGGGGGGCAGCGGGATCCCCTACGAGCAGTACTTC.

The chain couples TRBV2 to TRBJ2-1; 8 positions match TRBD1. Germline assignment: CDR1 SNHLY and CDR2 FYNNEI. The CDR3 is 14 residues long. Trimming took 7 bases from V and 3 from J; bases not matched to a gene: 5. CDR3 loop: CASKGQGFYNEQFF. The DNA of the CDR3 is TGTGCCAGCAAAGGACAGGGCTTCTACAATGAGCAGTTCTTC. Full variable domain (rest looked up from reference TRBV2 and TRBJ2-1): EPEVTQTPSHQVTQMGQEVILRCVPISNHLYFYWYRQILGQKVEFLVSFYNNEISEKSEIFDDQFSVERPDGSNFTLKIRSTKLEDSAMYFCASKGQGFYNEQFFGPGTRLTVL.

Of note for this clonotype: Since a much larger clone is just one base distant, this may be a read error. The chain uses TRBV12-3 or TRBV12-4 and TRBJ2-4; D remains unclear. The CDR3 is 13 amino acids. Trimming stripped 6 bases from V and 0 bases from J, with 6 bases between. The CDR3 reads CASRARAKNIQYF. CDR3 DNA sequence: TGTGCCAGCAGAGCCCGAGCCAAAAACATTCAGTACTTC.

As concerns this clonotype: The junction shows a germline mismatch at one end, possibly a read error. The CDR3: CVSSRGQTVNEQYF. Written as DNA, the CDR3 is TGTGTCAGCAGCAGGGGACAGACGGTCAACGAGCAGTACTTC. The chain links TRBV12-3 or TRBV12-4 to TRBJ2-7; 7 bases map to TRBD1. The CDR3 contains 14 residues.

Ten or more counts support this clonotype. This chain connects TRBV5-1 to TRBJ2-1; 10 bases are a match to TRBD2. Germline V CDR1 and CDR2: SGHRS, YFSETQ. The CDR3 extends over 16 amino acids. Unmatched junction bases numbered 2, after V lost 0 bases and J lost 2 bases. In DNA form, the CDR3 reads TGCGCCAGCAGCTTGGACCTAGCGGGGGCCTACAATGAGCAGTTCTTC. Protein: CASSLDLAGAYNEQFF. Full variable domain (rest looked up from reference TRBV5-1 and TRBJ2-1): KAGVTQTPRYLIKTRGQQVTLSCSPISGHRSVSWYQQTPGQGLQFLFEYFSETQRNKGNFPGRFSGRQFSNSRSEMNVSTLELGDSALYLCASSLDLAGAYNEQFFGPGTRLTVL.

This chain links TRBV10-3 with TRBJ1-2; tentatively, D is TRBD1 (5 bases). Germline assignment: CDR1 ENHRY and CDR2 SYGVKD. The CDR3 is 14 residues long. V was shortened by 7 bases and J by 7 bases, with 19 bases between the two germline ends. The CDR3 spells CAINNPSSGGGYTF. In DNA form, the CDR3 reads TGTGCCATCAACAACCCATCTTCCGGGGGTGGCTACACCTTC.

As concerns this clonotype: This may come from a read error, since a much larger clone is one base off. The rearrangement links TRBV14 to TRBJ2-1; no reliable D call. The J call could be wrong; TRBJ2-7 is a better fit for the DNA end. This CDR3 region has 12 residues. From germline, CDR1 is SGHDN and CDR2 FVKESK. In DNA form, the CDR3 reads TGTGCCAGCAGCCAAGTGAGCAATGAGCAGTACTTC. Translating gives CASSQVSNEQYF.

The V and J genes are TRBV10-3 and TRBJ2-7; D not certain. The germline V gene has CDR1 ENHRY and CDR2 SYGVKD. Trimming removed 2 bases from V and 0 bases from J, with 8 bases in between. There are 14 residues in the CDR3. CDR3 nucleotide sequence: TGTGCCATCAGTGAGACCAGTAGCTCCTACGAGCAGTACTTC. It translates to CAISETSSSYEQYF.

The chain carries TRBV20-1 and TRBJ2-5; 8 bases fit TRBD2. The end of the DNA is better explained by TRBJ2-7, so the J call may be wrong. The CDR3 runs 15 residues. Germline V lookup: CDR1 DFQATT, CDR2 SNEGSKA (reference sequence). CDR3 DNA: TGCAGTGCTAACAAAGCGGGAGATTCGTACTACGAGCAGTACTTC. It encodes CSANKAGDSYYEQYF.

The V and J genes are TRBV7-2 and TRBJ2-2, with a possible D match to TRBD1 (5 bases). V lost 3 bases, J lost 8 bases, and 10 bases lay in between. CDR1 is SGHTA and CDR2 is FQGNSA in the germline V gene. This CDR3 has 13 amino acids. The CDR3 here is CASSFPGKGELFF. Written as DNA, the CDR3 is TGTGCCAGCAGCTTTCCAGGGAAGGGGGAGCTGTTTTTT.

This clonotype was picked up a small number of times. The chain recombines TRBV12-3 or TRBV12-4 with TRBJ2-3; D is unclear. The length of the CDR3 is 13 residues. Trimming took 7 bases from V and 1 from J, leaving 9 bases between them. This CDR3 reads CASNRFGTDTQYF. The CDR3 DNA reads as TGTGCCAGCAATAGGTTCGGCACAGATACGCAGTATTTT.